This TCR beta chain was identified in a study of shared clonotypes between healthy human individuals. General study results and limits: In the sorted subsets, rarefaction showed sequencing was incomplete despite large depth.

TCRdb's table, derived via immunoSEQ multiplex PCR, lists solely in-frame clones and lacks some. This table has fewer than 850,000 clones, 90% appearing once. Points on this clone: Antigen unknown.

Material for sequencing was memory CD8+ T cells from PBMCs. Subset in this sample: CD45RO+ cells pooled with CCR7-negative TemRA cells. This receptor was identified in a man aged 18 to 35 in good health. Some clones in this sample may be carry-over from other donors' samples.

CDR3 nucleotides: TGTGCCAGCAGCTTAGGCAGGACAGACACCTACGAGCAGTACTTC. Translated: CASSLGRTDTYEQYF. The V call is TRBV13, the J call TRBJ2-7; tentative D call: TRBD1 (6 bases). This CDR3 is built from 15 residues. Trimming cost V 0 bases and J 2 bases, with 11 bases left between them. Per the germline V gene, CDR1 is PRHDT and CDR2 is FYEKMQ (reference sequence). Supplemented by reference TRBV13 and TRBJ2-7, the full variable domain reads AAGVIQSPRHLIKEKRETATLKCYPIPRHDTVYWYQQGPGQDPQFLISFYEKMQSDKGSIPDRFSAQQFSDYHSELNMSSLELGDSALYFCASSLGRTDTYEQYFGPGTRLTVT.